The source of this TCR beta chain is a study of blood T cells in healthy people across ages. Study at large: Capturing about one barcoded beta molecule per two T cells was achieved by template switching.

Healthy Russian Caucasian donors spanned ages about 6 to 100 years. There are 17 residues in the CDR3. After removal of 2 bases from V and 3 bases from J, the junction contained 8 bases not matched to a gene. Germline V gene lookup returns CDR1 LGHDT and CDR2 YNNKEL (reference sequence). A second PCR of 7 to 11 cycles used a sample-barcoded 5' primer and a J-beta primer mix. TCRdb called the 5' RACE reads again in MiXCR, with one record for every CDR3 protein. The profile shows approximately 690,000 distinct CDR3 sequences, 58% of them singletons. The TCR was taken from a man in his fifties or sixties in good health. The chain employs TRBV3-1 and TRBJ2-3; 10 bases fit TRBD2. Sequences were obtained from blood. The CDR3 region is CASSQPIAGGATDTQYF. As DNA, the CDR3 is TGTGCCAGCAGCCAACCTATAGCGGGGGGCGCGACAGATACGCAGTATTTT.